A selection of T cell receptor beta chains follows, all from one sample in a study of vaccination effects on CD4 cells after COVID-19. No antigens are known for them. Here immunoSEQ multiplex PCR was the method, and the copy in TCRdb shows in-frame clones only, minus some. Found here are 70,000 or so clones, 65% to 75% of them singletons; the top ten hold 5%. The sequencing here drew on CD4+ T cells from PBMCs cultured with HIV peptides, taken before COVID-19 vaccination. All receptors derive from a human donor who had a prior SARS-CoV-2 infection. Both conserved end residues are part of each CDR3. Fields, in order: CDR3 DNA, CDR3 protein, D gene, V gene, clone size, J gene. The D gene is left open where the match is weak. Part of the rows lack a size; the others show once, few, many or a class for expanded clones.

TGTGCCAGTACCGCGACAGGGAGAGGAGGGACTGGGGAGCTGTTTTTT,CASTATGRGGTGELFF,NA,TRBV19,NA,TRBJ2-2
TGTGCCAGCAGCGAAGACAGGGGAGGCACAGATACGCAGTATTTT,CASSEDRGGTDTQYF,TRBD1,TRBV7-8,few,TRBJ2-3
TGTGCCAGCAGTTTAGGGACAGCCGGGGAGCTGTTTTTT,CASSLGTAGELFF,NA,TRBV12-3/TRBV12-4,NA,TRBJ2-2
TGTGCCAGCAGGTGGGGACTAGCGGGGGTTCTATACGAGCAGTACTTC,CASRWGLAGVLYEQYF,TRBD2,TRBV5-5,once,TRBJ2-7
TGTGCCAGCAGCCAACCGACTAGCGTGAGGGGGGTAGTCACGCAGTATTTT,CASSQPTSVRGVVTQYF,TRBD2,TRBV3-1/TRBV3-2,NA,TRBJ2-3
TGTGCCAGCAGCCCCACCACTAGGATCGAGCAGTACTTC,CASSPTTRIEQYF,NA,TRBV7-2,NA,TRBJ2-7
TGTGCCAGTAGTATTAGGGGCGAGGCCGCGGGTGGAAACACCATATATTTT,CASSIRGEAAGGNTIYF,NA,TRBV19,NA,TRBJ1-3
TGTGCCAGCAGCTTAGCGCCCCCCGGGGCAGGATACACTGAAGCTTTCTTT,CASSLAPPGAGYTEAFF,NA,TRBV7-2,NA,TRBJ1-1
TGTGCCAGCAGCTCCAGGGGTAGGGACTATGGCTACACCTTC,CASSSRGRDYGYTF,NA,TRBV11-2,few,TRBJ1-2
TGTGCCAGCAGGGACAGCTCTAACTATGGCTACACCTTC,CASRDSSNYGYTF,NA,TRBV6-5,NA,TRBJ1-2
TGTGCCACCAGTGATGCCCGGAACACTGAAGCTTTCTTT,CATSDARNTEAFF,NA,TRBV24-1,NA,TRBJ1-1
TGTGCCAGCAGCCGGGGACAGGGAATAGGGGTCCTCAACAATGAGCAGTTCTTC,CASSRGQGIGVLNNEQFF,TRBD1,TRBV7-3,NA,TRBJ2-1
TGTGCCAGCAGTGTGTCGTCCGTGGAAGCTTTCTTT,CASSVSSVEAFF,NA,TRBV2,NA,TRBJ1-1
TGCAGCGTTGAACGGCTAGCGGCGACCGGAGATACGCAGTATTTT,CSVERLAATGDTQYF,TRBD2,TRBV29-1,once,TRBJ2-3
TGTGCCAGCAGCCAGGACCTCGTAACACGGGAGACCCAGTACTTC,CASSQDLVTRETQYF,NA,TRBV3-1/TRBV3-2,NA,TRBJ2-5
TGTGCCAGCAGCTTAGATGGACTAGCGGTAGCCAAAAACATTCAGTACTTC,CASSLDGLAVAKNIQYF,TRBD2,TRBV7-2,NA,TRBJ2-4
TGTGCCAGTAGTCCTCGCAGTGCTGGGGGCTACACCTTC,CASSPRSAGGYTF,NA,TRBV19,NA,TRBJ1-2
TGTGCCAGCTCCGGGGTACGGGACCGCCATCAGCCCCAGCATTTT,CASSGVRDRHQPQHF,NA,TRBV2,few,TRBJ1-5
TGTGCCAGTAGTATTTCCTGGACATCCTACGAGCAGTACTTC,CASSISWTSYEQYF,NA,TRBV19,NA,TRBJ2-7
TGTGCCAGCAGCTCATACAGGGGTGGCTATGGCTACACCTTC,CASSSYRGGYGYTF,TRBD1,TRBV7-2,NA,TRBJ1-2
TGTGCCAGCAAACGACTAGCGGGAGGGACAGATACGCAGTATTTT,CASKRLAGGTDTQYF,TRBD2,TRBV9,NA,TRBJ2-3
TGTGCCAGCAGCCAAGACAGGGGAGCTGAAGCTTTCTTT,CASSQDRGAEAFF,TRBD1,TRBV7-3,NA,TRBJ1-1
TGTGCCAGCAGTGAATCTAGGGTAGCGGGGGGCAATGAGCAGTTCTTC,CASSESRVAGGNEQFF,TRBD2,TRBV25-1,NA,TRBJ2-1
TGTGCCAGCAGCCTTGGGCCGGCGTTCACTGAAGCTTTCTTT,CASSLGPAFTEAFF,NA,TRBV7-2,NA,TRBJ1-1
TGTGCCAGCACCGACTTCGGGAAGTTGAACACTGAAGCTTTCTTT,CASTDFGKLNTEAFF,NA,TRBV2,NA,TRBJ1-1
TGTGCCACCAGTGGCCAACCCGGGACAGGCAATCATGAGCAGTTCTTC,CATSGQPGTGNHEQFF,TRBD1,TRBV24-1,NA,TRBJ2-1
TGTGCCAGCCGAGAGGACAGGGTAAATGAAAAACTGTTTTTT,CASREDRVNEKLFF,TRBD1,TRBV2,once,TRBJ1-4
TGTGCCAGCAGCCTATCGGCGGGGTACACAGATACGCAGTATTTT,CASSLSAGYTDTQYF,NA,TRBV6-5,few,TRBJ2-3
TGTGCCAGCAGCTTATATACAGGGATCTCCTACGAGCAGTACTTC,CASSLYTGISYEQYF,NA,TRBV7-9,NA,TRBJ2-7